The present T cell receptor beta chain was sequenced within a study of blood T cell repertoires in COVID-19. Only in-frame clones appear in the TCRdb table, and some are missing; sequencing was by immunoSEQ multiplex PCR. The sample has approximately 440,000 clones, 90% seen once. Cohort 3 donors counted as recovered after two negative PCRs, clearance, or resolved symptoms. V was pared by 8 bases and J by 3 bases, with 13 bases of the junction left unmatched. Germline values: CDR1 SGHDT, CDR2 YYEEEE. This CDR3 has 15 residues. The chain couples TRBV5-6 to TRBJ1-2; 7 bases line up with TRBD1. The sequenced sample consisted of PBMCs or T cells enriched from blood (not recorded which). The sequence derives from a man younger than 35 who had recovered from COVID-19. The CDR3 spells CARSLLHRGYYGYTF. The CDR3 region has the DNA TGTGCCAGGTCGCTGCTACACAGGGGATACTATGGCTACACCTTC.